One and the same sample provided the 21 T cell receptor beta chains below, sequenced in a study of blood T cells in healthy people across ages. Next came a second PCR, run for about 7 to 12 cycles, which used a sample-barcoded 5' primer along with a J-beta primer mix. One entry per CDR3 protein, called by TCRdb with MiXCR from the 5' RACE reads. Of over a million distinct CDR3 sequences detected, 55% to 75% appear once; the ten largest clones hold 6.7%. Material for sequencing was blood. These receptors were collected from a man aged 18 to 29 in good health.

V is TRBV9 and J is TRBJ2-7; TRBD2 might be the D (5 bases). The CDR3 has 16 amino acids. The V and J ends lost 4 bases and 6 bases respectively, with 23 bases between them. CDR1 and CDR2 from the germline V gene are SGDLS and YYNGEE. In DNA form, the CDR3 reads TGTGCCAGCAGCCTAGGGCCTACCGGACCCGAGGGCGAGCAGTACTTC. This translates into CASSLGPTGPEGEQYF.

This clonotype was found once. V usage is TRBV6-6 and J usage is TRBJ2-5; 7 nucleotides line up with TRBD1. The CDR3 spans 12 residues. The junction had 9 bases not matched to a gene; V was cut back by 6 bases and J by 11 bases. Germline V gene sequence: CDR1 MNHNY, CDR2 SVGAGI (reference sequence). This chain's CDR3 is CASRRQGNEQYF. In DNA, the CDR3 is TGTGCCAGCAGACGACAGGGAAATGAGCAGTACTTC.

This clonotype was detected only a few times. The chain is built from TRBV6-5 and TRBJ2-7; 7 bases align to TRBD1. Per the germline V gene, CDR1 is MNHEY and CDR2 is SVGAGI. CDR3 size: 14 residues. Germline trimming cut 6 bases from V and 7 bases from J; bases unmatched to any gene: 12. The CDR3 DNA sequence: TGTGCCAGCAGGTTAACACAGGGGATGGCGGAGCAGTACTTC. Amino acids: CASRLTQGMAEQYF.

The rearrangement joins TRBV2 to TRBJ2-2, with unresolved D. This CDR3 spans 12 amino acids. CDR1 is SNHLY, CDR2 FYNNEI, per germline. The germline V and J ends were trimmed by 7 bases and 3 bases, with 6 bases remaining between them. The CDR3, as DNA: TGTGCCAGCATGTGGGACACCGGGGAGCTGTTTTTT. Translating gives CASMWDTGELFF.

The chain is built from TRBV7-9 and TRBJ2-7; TRBD2 might be the D (5 bases). The CDR3 loop spans 16 amino acids. Germline V CDR1 and CDR2: SEHNR, FQNEAQ (reference sequence). Trimming left V 5 bases short and J 5 bases short, with 22 bases between. This chain's CDR3 is CASSPTPTGGWDEQYF. DNA for the CDR3: TGTGCCAGCAGCCCGACACCCACTGGCGGGTGGGACGAGCAGTACTTC.

V gene TRBV4-1 combines with J gene TRBJ1-2; 8 bases are a match to TRBD1. CDR1 is MGHRA and CDR2 is YSYEKL in the germline V gene. Trimming took 3 bases from V and 6 from J; bases not matched to a gene: 3. The CDR3 contains 13 residues. Written as DNA, the CDR3 is TGCGCCAGCAGCCACAGGACAGGGAATGGCTACACCTTC. This codes for CASSHRTGNGYTF.

Here the CDR3 reads CASSQAGQGLYGYTF. The CDR3 nucleotides read TGTGCCAGCAGCCAAGCGGGACAGGGGCTCTATGGCTACACCTTC. The chain combines TRBV3-1 with TRBJ1-2, with 10 bases identical to TRBD1. V shed 1 base, J shed 4 bases, and the junction held 3 bases outside the gene matches. From germline, CDR1 is LGHDT and CDR2 YNNKEL (reference sequence). This CDR3 spans 15 amino acids.

V usage is TRBV5-1 and J usage is TRBJ2-5; D is uncertain. Germline V lookup: CDR1 SGHRS, CDR2 YFSETQ. This CDR3 has 14 residues. Trimming cost V 2 bases and J 2 bases, with 10 bases left between them. The CDR3: CASSFNAPQETQYF. The CDR3 bases are TGCGCCAGCAGCTTTAATGCGCCGCAAGAGACCCAGTACTTC. The full variable domain, rest sourced from reference TRBV5-1 and TRBJ2-5, is KAGVTQTPRYLIKTRGQQVTLSCSPISGHRSVSWYQQTPGQGLQFLFEYFSETQRNKGNFPGRFSGRQFSNSRSEMNVSTLELGDSALYLCASSFNAPQETQYFGPGTRLLVL.

CDR3 residues: CASSLFGGSSYEQYF. CDR3 coding DNA: TGTGCCAGCAGTTTATTCGGTGGGAGTTCGTACGAGCAGTACTTC. The chain carries TRBV27 and TRBJ2-7; D may be TRBD2 (5 bases). Germline assignment: CDR1 MNHEY and CDR2 SMNVEV (reference sequence). The CDR3 loop spans 15 amino acids. Trimming shortened V by 1 base and J by 4 bases, and 14 bases separated the two germline ends.

The chain recombines TRBV11-3 with TRBJ2-3; D possibly corresponds to TRBD2 (6 bases). The CDR3 extends over 12 amino acids. Trimming removed 2 bases from V and 13 bases from J, with 13 bases in between. CDR1 and CDR2 (germline): SGHNT, YENEEA. This CDR3 reads CASSLYGSGKYF. CDR3 nucleotides: TGTGCCAGCAGCTTATACGGGAGCGGAAAGTATTTT. Complete variable domain (other parts from reference TRBV11-3 and TRBJ2-3): EAGVVQSPRYKIIEKKQPVAFWCNPISGHNTLYWYLQNLGQGPELLIRYENEEAVDDSQLPKDRFSAERLKGVDSTLKIQPAELGDSAVYLCASSLYGSGKYFGPGTRLTVL.

Remarks on this clonotype: Relative to the germline gene, one junction end is altered; a read error may explain this. Written as DNA, the CDR3 is TGTGCCAGCAGAACAGGGGTGAGCAATGGGCAGTTCTTC. It translates to CASRTGVSNGQFF. The chain employs TRBV7-2 and TRBJ2-1, with 7 bases matching TRBD1. There are 13 residues in the CDR3. Germline-derived CDR1 and CDR2 are SGHTA and FQGNSA.

This clonotype showed up just a few times. V is TRBV20-1 and J is TRBJ1-6; D is unresolved. The germline V and J ends were trimmed by 8 bases and 9 bases, with 20 bases remaining between them. The germline CDR1 and CDR2 sequences are DFQATT and SNEGSKA (reference sequence). The CDR3 contains 14 residues. CDR3 loop: CSQFLLSAGSPLHF. In DNA, the CDR3 is TGCAGTCAATTCCTATTATCGGCAGGTTCACCCCTCCACTTT.

This chain links TRBV28 with TRBJ2-7; D ambiguous. Germline CDR1 MDHEN, CDR2 SYDVKM. The V end was cut by 6 bases, the J end by 2 bases, with 20 bases between. This CDR3 region has 16 residues. The CDR3 bases are TGTGCCAGCAGCTCAATGATTGGGGTTGGCCCCTACGAGCAGTACTTC. Translated, it gives CASSSMIGVGPYEQYF.

The chain recombines TRBV15 with TRBJ2-7; 9 bases match TRBD2. V shed 1 base, J shed 4 bases, and the junction held 11 bases outside the gene matches. The CDR3 spans 17 residues. From germline, CDR1 is LNHNV and CDR2 YYDKDF (reference sequence). CDR3 nucleotides: TGTGCCACCAGCAGAGGCGTCTTTAGCGGGGGAAGGTACGAGCAGTACTTC. Its protein product is CATSRGVFSGGRYEQYF.

The chain couples TRBV30 to TRBJ2-1, with D possibly matching TRBD1 (5 bases). From germline, CDR1 is GTSNPN and CDR2 SVGIG (reference sequence). This CDR3 contains 15 residues. V dropped 3 bases and J dropped 4 bases, with 16 bases sitting between them. The CDR3 nucleotides are TGTGCCTGGAGCGCAGTGTTCAGGGAATACAATGAGCAGTTCTTC. Translating gives CAWSAVFREYNEQFF.

The V call is TRBV24-1, the J call TRBJ2-3, with a possible D match to TRBD2 (6 bases). Germline V gene lookup returns CDR1 KGHDR and CDR2 SFDVKD. The V and J ends lost 8 bases and 3 bases respectively, with 14 bases between them. The CDR3 runs to 14 residues. This CDR3 reads CATNPTGGTDTQYF. CDR3 coding DNA: TGTGCCACCAACCCCACAGGAGGGACAGATACGCAGTATTTT.

In its sample, this clonotype was seen once. The chain combines TRBV5-1 with TRBJ1-2, with D uncertain. Trimming took 4 bases from V and 4 from J, leaving 17 bases between them. CDR3 length: 15 amino acids. Germline-derived CDR1 and CDR2 are SGHRS and YFSETQ. The CDR3 region has the DNA TGCGCCAGCAGCCATGCTTTGGAGGTCAGCTATGGCTACACCTTC. It is translated as CASSHALEVSYGYTF.

This clonotype was seen a few times. V is TRBV28 and J is TRBJ2-1; TRBD2 agrees at 11 bases. The germline V gene has CDR1 MDHEN and CDR2 SYDVKM. The V and J ends lost 3 bases and 9 bases, in that order; junction bases with no gene match: 10. The CDR3 loop spans 16 amino acids. CDR3 residues: CASSLEFSGGAIEQFF. The CDR3 DNA follows: TGTGCCAGCAGTTTGGAGTTTAGCGGGGGGGCTATTGAGCAGTTCTTC.

This chain joins TRBV6-5 and TRBJ1-2, with D possibly being TRBD1 (5 bases). The length of the CDR3 is 16 residues. Trimming shortened V by 2 bases and J by 3 bases, and 16 bases separated the two germline ends. CDR1 is MNHEY, CDR2 SVGAGI, per germline. The CDR3 bases are TGTGCCAGCAGTTACCAAGGTTCAGGAGGGGACTATGGCTACACCTTC. It yields the protein CASSYQGSGGDYGYTF.

This clonotype was seen more than once but under ten times. The rearrangement joins TRBV3-1 to TRBJ2-1; TRBD2 matches at 15 bases. Per germline, CDR1 LGHDT and CDR2 YNNKEL (reference sequence). The CDR3 is 17 residues long. Losses at the gene ends were 1 base for V and 8 bases for J; bases not matched to a gene: 6. This chain's CDR3 is CASSQAGTSGGKDEQFF. CDR3 in DNA: TGTGCCAGCAGCCAAGCGGGGACTAGCGGGGGGAAGGATGAGCAGTTCTTC.

The CDR3 sequence is CASERDGTGELFF. In DNA, the CDR3 is TGTGCTAGCGAGCGGGATGGGACCGGGGAGCTGTTTTTT. The chain couples TRBV12-5 to TRBJ2-2; TRBD2 matches 7 bases. Germline V lookup: CDR1 LGHNT, CDR2 FRNRAP. The V segment lost 9 bases and the J segment 5 bases; nucleotides outside the gene matches: 6. The CDR3 consists of 13 residues.